The entry that follows covers one TCR beta chain sequence. Its specificity is unknown. This record comes from a study of shared clonotypes between healthy human individuals. CDR1 MGHRA and CDR2 YSYEKL come from the germline V gene. J was trimmed by 8 bases and V by 1 base; bases with no gene match: 5. The CDR3 extends over 14 amino acids. Points from the study as a whole: Non-shared clonotypes were found to have lower generation probabilities than the clonotypes that were shared by all four of the sorted-subset donors. Clonotype sharing across several donors was observed for around 4.8% of naive CD4 clonotypes.

Healthy HIV-negative adults with no recent acute infections or vaccinations were recruited as donors. DNA at 200 ng, 25,000 to 35,000 T cell genomes, went into sorted-subset replicate PCRs. Measured with immunoSEQ multiplex PCR; TCRdb has only the in-frame clones, and not every one. Here the sample spans 2 million to 2.5 million clones, 95% being singletons. Sequences were obtained from naive CD4+ T cells sorted from blood. Specified subset: CD45RA+ positively selected. This sequence originates from a man younger than 35 in good health. V gene TRBV4-1 combines with J gene TRBJ2-5; 9 bases align to TRBD2. The CDR3 reads CASSQVGLASTQYF. The CDR3 coding sequence is TGCGCCAGCAGCCAAGTTGGACTAGCGTCTACCCAGTACTTC.